The rows below give T cell receptor beta chains drawn from one sample of a study of blood T cell repertoires in COVID-19. Here immunoSEQ multiplex PCR was the method, and the copy in TCRdb shows in-frame clones only, minus some. This table has fewer than 80,000 clones, more than 85% appearing once. Material: peripheral blood. The origin of the receptors is a man in his 70s with acute or convalescent COVID-19. CDR3s include the opening cysteine and the closing phenylalanine or tryptophan. The order of the fields is V gene, D gene, J gene, clone size, CDR3 protein, CDR3 DNA. D genes are given only for firm matches. Some rows have no size entry. The others give once, few or many, or a class for an expanded clone.

TRBV5-1	-	TRBJ2-2	once	CASSLAGAGTNTGELFF	TGCGCCAGCAGCTTGGCCGGTGCGGGAACGAACACCGGGGAGCTGTTTTTT
TRBV11-2	-	TRBJ2-7	-	CASRRLFSYEQYF	TGTGCCAGCAGGCGGCTGTTCTCCTACGAGCAGTACTTC
TRBV2	TRBD2	TRBJ2-7	once	CASGASSGTGNEQYF	TGTGCCAGCGGGGCGAGCAGCGGGACGGGTAACGAGCAGTACTTC
TRBV19	TRBD1	TRBJ2-2	-	CASTDRDWGGELFF	TGTGCCAGTACTGACAGGGATTGGGGCGGGGAGCTGTTTTTT
TRBV29-1	TRBD2	TRBJ2-1	-	CSASSGRWSNEQFF	TGCAGCGCCTCGAGCGGGAGGTGGTCCAATGAGCAGTTCTTC
TRBV3-1/TRBV3-2	TRBD2	TRBJ2-7	-	CASSQAGTSGSLGQYF	TGTGCCAGCAGCCAGGCCGGGACTAGCGGGAGTCTCGGGCAGTACTTC
TRBV3-1/TRBV3-2	-	TRBJ2-7	once	CASSRGEYEQYF	TGTGCCAGCAGCCGGGGGGAGTACGAGCAGTACTTC
TRBV9	-	TRBJ2-2	-	CASSVGAGQITGELFF	TGTGCCAGCAGCGTAGGAGCAGGGCAAATCACCGGGGAGCTGTTTTTT
TRBV6-5	-	TRBJ2-7	once	CASKEGGAPYNEQYF	TGTGCCAGCAAGGAGGGGGGGGCCCCCTACAACGAGCAGTACTTC
TRBV5-4	TRBD1	TRBJ2-7	few	CASSPTGLALGEQYF	TGTGCCAGCAGCCCGACAGGGCTCGCATTAGGCGAGCAGTACTTC
TRBV5-1	TRBD2	TRBJ2-3	once	CASSLGAGFTDTQYF	TGCGCCAGCAGCTTGGGAGCGGGGTTTACAGATACGCAGTATTTT
TRBV2	-	TRBJ2-1	-	CASSEELPVF	TGTGCCAGCAGTGAAGAACTCCCTGTCTTC
TRBV2	-	TRBJ2-5	-	CASSESRGQETQYF	TGTGCCAGCAGTGAAAGCCGGGGTCAAGAGACCCAGTACTTC
TRBV11-2	TRBD1	TRBJ2-7	-	CASSLAPGQAYEQYF	TGTGCCAGCAGCTTAGCTCCGGGACAGGCCTACGAGCAGTACTTC
TRBV3-1/TRBV3-2	TRBD1	TRBJ1-1	-	CASSQPQGAQAFF	TGTGCCAGCAGCCAACCACAGGGGGCGCAAGCTTTCTTT
TRBV11-3	TRBD2	TRBJ2-5	-	CASSSRTSGRQETQYF	TGTGCCAGCAGCTCACGGACTAGCGGGCGGCAAGAGACCCAGTACTTC